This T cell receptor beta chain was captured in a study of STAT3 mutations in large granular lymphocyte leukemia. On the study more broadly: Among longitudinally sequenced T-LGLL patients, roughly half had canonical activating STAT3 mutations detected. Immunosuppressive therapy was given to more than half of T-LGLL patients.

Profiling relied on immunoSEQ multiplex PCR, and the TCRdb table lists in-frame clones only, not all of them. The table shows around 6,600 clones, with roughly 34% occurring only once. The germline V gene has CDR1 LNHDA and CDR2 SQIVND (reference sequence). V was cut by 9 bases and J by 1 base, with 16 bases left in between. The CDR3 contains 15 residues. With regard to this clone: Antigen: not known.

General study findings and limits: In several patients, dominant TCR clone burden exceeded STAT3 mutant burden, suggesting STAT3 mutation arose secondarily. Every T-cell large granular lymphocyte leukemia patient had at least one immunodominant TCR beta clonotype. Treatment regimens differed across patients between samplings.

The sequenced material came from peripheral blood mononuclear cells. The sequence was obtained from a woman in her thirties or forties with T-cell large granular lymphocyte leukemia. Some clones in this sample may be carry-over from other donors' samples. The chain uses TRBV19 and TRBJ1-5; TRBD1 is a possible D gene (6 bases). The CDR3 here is CASLPGQLSNQPQHF. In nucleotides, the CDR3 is TGTGCCAGCCTGCCGGGACAACTAAGCAATCAGCCCCAGCATTTT.